This is a list of T cell receptor beta chains from one sample in a study of blood T cell repertoires in COVID-19. Assay: immunoSEQ multiplex PCR; the TCRdb copy retains only in-frame clones and omits some. The data contain around 280,000 clones, roughly 90% of them singletons. The specimen was peripheral blood. These TCRs come from a woman in her 30s with COVID-19, enrolled during active disease. Each CDR3 is given with its conserved first and last residue. A D gene is named only where the DNA matches it firmly. Size tells how often a clone was seen (once, few, many) or the class of an expanded clone, and some rows leave it out.

size | J | V | D | CDR3 | DNA
NA | TRBJ2-2 | TRBV7-9 | TRBD2 | CASSATSGVDTGELFF | TGTGCCAGCAGCGCAACTAGCGGGGTGGACACCGGGGAGCTGTTTTTT
NA | TRBJ2-7 | TRBV5-5 | TRBD2 | CASSSRRGKTYEQYF | TGTGCCAGCAGCTCGAGGCGGGGGAAAACCTACGAGCAGTACTTC
NA | TRBJ1-2 | TRBV18 | NA | CASSPLGGKNGYTF | TGTGCCAGCTCACCCCTGGGGGGGAAAAATGGCTACACCTTC
NA | TRBJ2-1 | TRBV4-1 | NA | CASSQDQRFEQFF | TGCGCCAGCAGCCAAGATCAGAGGTTTGAGCAGTTCTTC
NA | TRBJ2-5 | TRBV19 | TRBD1 | CASSLRTGTGGQETQYF | TGTGCCAGTAGTCTCCGTACCGGGACAGGGGGCCAAGAGACCCAGTACTTC
NA | TRBJ1-2 | TRBV5-5 | NA | CASSPDRRGYTF | TGTGCCAGCAGCCCGGACAGAAGAGGCTACACCTTC
NA | TRBJ1-5 | TRBV7-9 | NA | CASSLAGSNQPQHF | TGTGCCAGCAGCTTAGCCGGTAGCAATCAGCCCCAGCATTTT
once | TRBJ1-1 | TRBV13 | NA | CASSLGQGTVRNAEAFF | TGTGCCAGCAGCTTAGGACAGGGCACGGTACGCAACGCTGAAGCTTTCTTT
NA | TRBJ1-1 | TRBV12-3/TRBV12-4 | NA | CASSFGGALEAFF | TGTGCCAGCAGTTTCGGGGGTGCCCTTGAAGCTTTCTTT
NA | TRBJ1-2 | TRBV9 | TRBD1 | CASSVLSLGQGESRGYTF | TGTGCCAGCAGCGTATTGAGCTTGGGACAGGGGGAATCTCGGGGCTACACCTTC
NA | TRBJ2-7 | TRBV5-4 | TRBD1 | CASSPGTGPYEQYF | TGTGCCAGCAGCCCCGGGACAGGCCCCTACGAGCAGTACTTC
NA | TRBJ1-4 | TRBV18 | TRBD1 | CASSPLPGQGEKLFF | TGTGCCAGCTCACCACTGCCGGGACAGGGAGAAAAACTGTTTTTT
NA | TRBJ1-6 | TRBV7-6 | NA | CASSLAILSYNSPLHF | TGTGCCAGCAGCTTAGCAATCCTCTCCTATAATTCACCCCTCCACTTT
once | TRBJ2-7 | TRBV6-5 | NA | CASSFTRGYEQYF | TGTGCCAGCAGCTTCACTAGAGGCTACGAGCAGTACTTC
NA | TRBJ2-4 | TRBV7-8 | NA | CASSWGRAKNIQYF | TGTGCCAGCAGCTGGGGGCGGGCCAAAAACATTCAGTACTTC
NA | TRBJ2-1 | TRBV6-5 | NA | CASSTSARVYNEQFF | TGTGCCAGCTCGACCAGCGCTCGGGTCTACAATGAGCAGTTCTTC
NA | TRBJ2-1 | TRBV3-1/TRBV3-2 | NA | CASSPSGTGLNEQFF | TGTGCCAGCAGCCCCTCTGGAACAGGCCTCAATGAGCAGTTCTTC
NA | TRBJ2-5 | TRBV29-1 | NA | CSVEGGIQETQYF | TGCAGCGTTGAGGGGGGTATCCAAGAGACCCAGTACTTC
few | TRBJ1-1 | TRBV4-1 | NA | CASSQVYADYTEAFF | TGCGCCAGCAGCCAAGTATACGCGGACTACACTGAAGCTTTCTTT
NA | TRBJ1-5 | TRBV5-5 | TRBD1 | CASSLAPGTGGRQPQHF | TGTGCCAGCAGCTTGGCCCCCGGGACAGGGGGCCGCCAGCCCCAGCATTTT
NA | TRBJ1-5 | TRBV3-1/TRBV3-2 | NA | CASSLTGSSQPQHF | TGTGCCAGCAGCCTCACAGGGAGCAGTCAGCCCCAGCATTTT
NA | TRBJ1-4 | TRBV5-1 | NA | CASSFGGTNEKLFF | TGCGCCAGCAGCTTTGGCGGAACCAATGAAAAACTGTTTTTT
NA | TRBJ2-1 | TRBV6-4 | NA | CASSDSGRGYNEQFF | TGTGCCAGCAGTGACTCCGGTCGGGGGTACAATGAGCAGTTCTTC
NA | TRBJ2-2 | TRBV6-5 | NA | CASSYRDTTGELFF | TGTGCCAGCAGTTACCGGGACACCACCGGGGAGCTGTTTTTT
NA | TRBJ1-2 | TRBV11-2 | NA | CASSLSQFAHYGYTF | TGTGCCAGCAGCTTATCACAGTTCGCTCATTATGGCTACACCTTC
NA | TRBJ2-5 | TRBV5-4 | TRBD2 | CASSFQAGGKETQYF | TGTGCCAGCAGCTTTCAAGCGGGGGGAAAAGAGACCCAGTACTTC
NA | TRBJ1-3 | TRBV11-2 | TRBD1 | CASSLVQGAGNTIYF | TGTGCCAGCAGCTTAGTACAGGGGGCCGGAAACACCATATATTTT
NA | TRBJ1-1 | TRBV19 | TRBD1 | CASGTGTEAFF | TGTGCCAGCGGGACAGGGACTGAAGCTTTCTTT
NA | TRBJ2-7 | TRBV5-8 | TRBD1 | CASSLQGGYEQYF | TGTGCCAGCAGCTTACAGGGGGGCTACGAGCAGTACTTC
NA | TRBJ2-5 | TRBV9 | NA | CASSVVTGRSKQETQYF | TGTGCCAGCAGCGTAGTTACAGGTAGGTCTAAGCAAGAGACCCAGTACTTC
NA | TRBJ1-2 | TRBV5-6 | NA | CASSLNRIANYGYTF | TGTGCCAGCAGCTTGAACAGGATAGCTAACTATGGCTACACCTTC
few | TRBJ2-5 | TRBV29-1 | TRBD1 | CSVGSLLDRDRVVYGTQYF | TGCAGCGTGGGAAGTTTGCTAGACAGGGACAGGGTAGTATACGGGACCCAGTACTTC
once | TRBJ2-3 | TRBV5-5 | TRBD1 | CASSLHLQGTTDTQYF | TGTGCCAGCAGCTTGCACTTACAGGGGACCACAGATACGCAGTATTTT
NA | TRBJ1-1 | TRBV29-1 | NA | CSVLDTLNTEAFF | TGCAGCGTCCTGGACACCTTGAACACTGAAGCTTTCTTT
NA | TRBJ2-4 | TRBV18 | TRBD2 | CASSPAGGDIQYF | TGTGCCAGCTCGCCAGCGGGAGGGGACATTCAGTACTTC
NA | TRBJ2-7 | TRBV29-1 | TRBD1 | CSVEETDRGYEQYF | TGCAGCGTTGAAGAGACGGACAGGGGCTACGAGCAGTACTTC
NA | TRBJ2-5 | TRBV2 | TRBD1 | CARLEDRGRETQYF | TGTGCCAGACTAGAGGACAGGGGGCGAGAGACCCAGTACTTC
NA | TRBJ2-5 | TRBV19 | NA | CASSIAHREETQYF | TGTGCCAGTAGTATAGCTCACAGGGAAGAGACCCAGTACTTC
once | TRBJ2-3 | TRBV27 | NA | CASSFVDSTDTQYF | TGTGCTAGCAGTTTCGTTGACTCAACAGATACGCAGTATTTT
NA | TRBJ1-1 | TRBV19 | TRBD1 | CASSMGTGGTEAFF | TGTGCCAGTAGTATGGGAACAGGGGGAACTGAAGCTTTCTTT
NA | TRBJ1-1 | TRBV2 | NA | CASSFPTVTEAFF | TGTGCCAGCAGCTTCCCGACAGTTACTGAAGCTTTCTTT
NA | TRBJ2-1 | TRBV7-9 | TRBD2 | CASSLVGGGADNEQFF | TGTGCCAGCAGCTTAGTTGGCGGGGGGGCTGACAATGAGCAGTTCTTC
NA | TRBJ1-2 | TRBV2 | NA | CASNRDGYGYTF | TGTGCCAGCAACAGGGACGGCTATGGCTACACCTTC